Below, 26 T cell receptor beta chains from the same sample are listed, as sequenced in a study of shared clonotypes between healthy human individuals. Method: immunoSEQ multiplex PCR; TCRdb's copy keeps in-frame clones and lacks some. The table has 1,100,000 or so clones, approximately 80% seen once. The specimen sequenced was memory CD4+ T cells from PBMCs. The subset was: CD45RA-negative fraction. All receptors derive from a man in his late teens or twenties in good health. Some clones in this sample may be carry-over from other donors' samples.

In regard to this clone: This specimen includes other DNA sequences encoding the same CDR3. The rearrangement joins TRBV18 to TRBJ2-1; TRBD1 agrees at 7 bases. J gave up 7 bases and V 3 bases, and 3 bases lay outside the gene matches. Germline lookup yields CDR1 KGHSH and CDR2 LQKENI. The CDR3 consists of 13 residues. CDR3 protein: CASSPWDSNEQFF. The CDR3 DNA reads as TGTGCCAGCTCACCTTGGGACAGTAATGAGCAGTTCTTC.

This clone was seen repeatedly, ten times or more. V gene TRBV6-1 combines with J gene TRBJ1-2; D is perhaps TRBD1 (6 bases). Germline-derived CDR1 and CDR2 are MNHNS and SASEGT. The V and J ends lost 4 bases and 8 bases respectively, with 11 bases between them. The CDR3 contains 12 residues. CDR3 region: CASSVTGLGYTF. Written as DNA, the CDR3 is TGTGCCAGCAGTGTTACAGGGCTGGGCTACACCTTC.

The chain combines TRBV10-3 with TRBJ2-7; D perhaps matches TRBD1 (6 bases). The V gene lost 10 bases and the J gene lost 3 bases, with 22 bases spanning the gap. Per the germline V gene, CDR1 is ENHRY and CDR2 is SYGVKD. There are 15 residues in the CDR3. CDR3 amino acids: CATTDSFTGIYEQYF. In DNA, the CDR3 is TGTGCCACCACTGATTCATTTACAGGGATCTACGAGCAGTACTTC.

This clone was counted only a few times. The chain has TRBV2 and TRBJ1-1, with TRBD1 as a possible D gene (5 bases). CDR1 is SNHLY, CDR2 FYNNEI, per germline. CDR3 size: 14 residues. V lost 7 bases to trimming and J lost 11 bases, with 23 bases between them. The CDR3: CASIGLRQGRRAFF. CDR3 DNA: TGTGCCAGCATTGGTCTCCGGCAGGGCCGTCGGGCTTTCTTT.

The chain joins TRBV20-1 to TRBJ2-7, with 8 nucleotides matching TRBD2. V shed 8 bases, J shed 3 bases, and the junction held 3 bases outside the gene matches. The CDR3 sequence is 11 residues long. Germline V gene data show CDR1 as DFQATT and CDR2 as SNEGSKA (reference sequence). The CDR3 DNA sequence: TGCAGTTCGGCGGGGGGCTACGAGCAGTACTTC. Amino acid sequence: CSSAGGYEQYF.

The V and J genes are TRBV7-2 and TRBJ2-5; tentatively, D is TRBD2 (6 bases). The CDR3 totals 17 residues. Germline V lookup: CDR1 SGHTA, CDR2 FQGNSA. Between the trimmed V and J ends, which lost 4 bases and 4 bases, there was a span of 22 bases. This CDR3 reads CASSWGVSGAQGETQYF. As DNA, the CDR3 is TGTGCCAGCAGCTGGGGGGTTAGCGGAGCCCAGGGAGAGACCCAGTACTTC.

The chain uses TRBV27 and TRBJ2-7; possibly TRBD1 or TRBD2 for D (5 bases each). Between the trimmed V and J ends, which lost 4 bases and 3 bases, there was a span of 13 bases. There are 14 residues in the CDR3. CDR1 MNHEY and CDR2 SMNVEV come from the germline V gene (reference sequence). DNA for the CDR3: TGTGCCAGCAGTTCGACTGGGGGATACTACGAGCAGTACTTC. Translation: CASSSTGGYYEQYF.

The chain has TRBV6-4 and TRBJ2-1; perhaps TRBD1 as D (6 bases). Trimming shortened V by 6 bases and J by 15 bases, and 24 bases separated the two germline ends. Germline V gene data show CDR1 as MRHNA and CDR2 as SNTAGT. The CDR3 totals 14 residues. The CDR3 DNA follows: TGTGCCAGCAGCCCGTCAGGGACAATAAGTCAGAGGTTCTTC. It translates to CASSPSGTISQRFF.

The J gene is TRBJ2-7, the V gene TRBV2; TRBD1 agrees at 9 bases. Germline V gives CDR1 SNHLY, CDR2 FYNNEI. The CDR3 covers 14 residues. The V and J ends lost 8 bases and 2 bases, in that order; junction bases with no gene match: 7. The CDR3: CASALTGGPYEQYF. The CDR3 DNA sequence: TGTGCCAGCGCACTGACAGGGGGTCCCTACGAGCAGTACTTC.

The V call is TRBV28, the J call TRBJ2-5, with D maybe TRBD2 (6 bases). CDR1 MDHEN and CDR2 SYDVKM come from the germline V gene. CDR3 size: 14 residues. The germline V and J ends were trimmed by 6 bases and 3 bases, with 14 bases remaining between them. This CDR3 is CASSLLTREETQYF. The CDR3 DNA follows: TGTGCCAGCAGCCTCCTGACTAGGGAAGAGACCCAGTACTTC. Looking up the rest from reference TRBV28 and TRBJ2-5 gives the full variable domain: DVKVTQSSRYLVKRTGEKVFLECVQDMDHENMFWYRQDPGLGLRLIYFSYDVKMKEKGDIPEGYSVSREKKERFSLILESASTNQTSMYLCASSLLTREETQYFGPGTRLLVL.

This clone appeared many times. This sequence joins TRBV28 and TRBJ2-5, with D unclear. Trimming left V 5 bases short and J 2 bases short, with 12 bases between. CDR1 and CDR2 (germline): MDHEN, SYDVKM. The CDR3 is 14 residues long. CDR3 sequence (DNA): TGTGCCAGCAGTCCCCCTAATCGGCAAGAGACCCAGTACTTC. This encodes CASSPPNRQETQYF.

Only a few counts were recorded for this clone. This chain links TRBV10-2 with TRBJ2-5; possibly TRBD2 for D (6 bases). Germline-derived CDR1 and CDR2 are WSHSY and SAAADI. The CDR3 covers 14 residues. Trimming removed 3 bases at V and 3 bases at J, with 11 bases between. Here the CDR3 reads CASSDSGVEETQYF. CDR3 coding DNA: TGCGCCAGCAGTGACTCGGGAGTCGAAGAGACCCAGTACTTC.

This chain connects TRBV14 to TRBJ2-5, with 10 bases fitting TRBD2. V dropped 0 bases and J dropped 7; count of bases not matched to a gene: 2. Per the germline V gene, CDR1 is SGHDN and CDR2 is FVKESK. This CDR3 has 14 residues. CDR3 protein: CASSQEWTSGTQYF. DNA for the CDR3: TGTGCCAGCAGCCAAGAGTGGACTAGCGGGACCCAGTACTTC.

This sequence joins TRBV7-3 and TRBJ1-2; 11 positions agree with TRBD1. Germline V gene sequence: CDR1 SGHTA, CDR2 FQGTGA. J lost 0 bases, V lost 3 bases, and 9 bases had no gene match. The CDR3 runs 18 residues. DNA for the CDR3: TGTGCCAGCAGCTTGGGCCCGGGACAGGGGGTAACTAACTATGGCTACACCTTC. It codes for CASSLGPGQGVTNYGYTF.

V and J are TRBV15 and TRBJ1-2; D remains unclear. The V end lost 5 bases, the J end lost 1 base, and 14 bases lay between the germline ends. Per the germline V gene, CDR1 is LNHNV and CDR2 is YYDKDF (reference sequence). There are 15 residues in the CDR3. The CDR3 sequence is CATSEGLPLNYGYTF. CDR3 DNA sequence: TGTGCCACCAGCGAGGGCCTTCCACTTAACTATGGCTACACCTTC.

Concerning this clone: A far larger clone is one base from this, pointing to a likely read error. The rearrangement uses TRBV4-3 and TRBJ2-2, with D possibly matching TRBD2 (6 bases). The CDR3 has 13 amino acids. The germline V gene has CDR1 LGHNA and CDR2 YSLEER. CDR3 nucleotide sequence: TGCGCCAGCAGCCAAGAATTCCCCGGGGGGCTGTTTTTT. Protein sequence: CASSQEFPGGLFF.

The chain is built from TRBV2 and TRBJ1-5; unclear D gene. Germline V gene data show CDR1 as SNHLY and CDR2 as FYNNEI. The CDR3 totals 13 residues. V lost 2 bases, J lost 5 bases, and 7 bases lay in between. This CDR3 is CASSEQHDQPQHF. CDR3 DNA: TGTGCCAGCAGTGAACAGCACGATCAGCCCCAGCATTTT.

This chain links TRBV5-1 with TRBJ2-5; D assignment may be TRBD1 or TRBD2 (5 bases each). Germline CDR1 is SGHRS and CDR2 is YFSETQ. V lost 4 bases and J 5 bases, leaving 12 bases between the germline ends. The CDR3 loop spans 13 amino acids. The CDR3 nucleotides read TGCGCCAGCAGCCCAATGAGGGGTGAGACCCAGTACTTC. Residues: CASSPMRGETQYF.

The V call is TRBV6-4, the J call TRBJ2-7; 8 bases are shared with TRBD2. With 4 bases clipped from V and 7 bases from J, the junction kept 6 bases outside the gene matches. This CDR3 contains 13 residues. The germline V gene encodes CDR1 MRHNA and CDR2 SNTAGT. In nucleotides, the CDR3 is TGTGCCAGCAGTGCGAGCGGGAGTGGGGAGCAGTACTTC. Residues: CASSASGSGEQYF.

The chain links TRBV2 to TRBJ1-1, with 11 bases fitting TRBD1. This CDR3 has 15 residues. The V gene's germline CDR1 is SNHLY and CDR2 FYNNEI. Germline trimming cut 6 bases from V and 1 base from J; bases unmatched to any gene: 4. The CDR3 bases are TGTGCCAGCAGCGGACAGGGGGCCGGGAACACTGAAGCTTTCTTT. It encodes CASSGQGAGNTEAFF.

The V gene is TRBV7-6, the J gene TRBJ1-1; a weak D match, TRBD1 (6 bases). The CDR3 spans 15 residues. V lost 5 bases, J lost 0 bases, and 13 bases lay in between. Per the germline V gene, CDR1 is SGHVS and CDR2 is FNYEAQ. Here the CDR3 DNA reads TGTGCCAGCAGCCCCACGACAGGTGTGAACACTGAAGCTTTCTTT. This gives the protein CASSPTTGVNTEAFF.

This clone appeared once. The chain has TRBV5-1 and TRBJ1-4; TRBD1 matches at 7 bases. CDR1 is SGHRS, CDR2 YFSETQ, per germline. This CDR3 spans 15 amino acids. With 4 bases clipped from V and 4 bases from J, the junction kept 7 bases outside the gene matches. The CDR3 DNA is TGCGCCAGCAGCAACACGCAGGGGGGTAATGAAAAACTGTTTTTT. Amino acid sequence: CASSNTQGGNEKLFF.

The chain uses TRBV2 and TRBJ2-7; 7 bases map to TRBD2. The CDR3 runs to 14 residues. Trimming took 5 bases from V and 3 from J; bases not matched to a gene: 7. Germline lookup yields CDR1 SNHLY and CDR2 FYNNEI. The CDR3: CASSQNGGNYEQYF. The CDR3 nucleotides are TGTGCCAGCAGTCAAAACGGGGGGAACTACGAGCAGTACTTC.

Concerning this clone itself: This sequence may be a read error, since a much larger clone differs from it by one base. At the DNA level, this CDR3 is encoded by other sequences in the same sample as well. The chain combines TRBV28 with TRBJ1-2; perhaps TRBD1 as D (5 bases). Germline V gives CDR1 MDHEN, CDR2 SYDVKM. V shed 2 bases and J shed 4 bases, with 5 bases lying between them. The CDR3 loop spans 12 amino acids. Here the CDR3 reads CASSLQGYGYTF. The CDR3 DNA reads TGTGCCAGCAGTTTACAGGGCTATGGCTACACCTTC.

This chain joins TRBV5-1 and TRBJ2-1; tentatively, D is TRBD2 (5 bases). The V end lost 4 bases, the J end lost 2 bases, and 13 bases lay between the germline ends. The V gene's germline CDR1 is SGHRS and CDR2 YFSETQ. This CDR3 has 15 amino acids. The CDR3 DNA reads as TGCGCCAGCAGCCTCGACTATACGACCTACAATGAGCAGTTCTTC. Amino acid sequence: CASSLDYTTYNEQFF.

V is TRBV11-2 and J is TRBJ2-3; D possibly corresponds to TRBD2 (5 bases). V gave up 5 bases and J gave up 6 bases, with 15 bases separating them. This CDR3 has 14 residues. Germline CDR1 is SGHAT and CDR2 is FQNNGV. CDR3 region: CASSPRRTWDTQYF. DNA for the CDR3: TGTGCCAGCAGCCCTAGACGGACTTGGGATACGCAGTATTTT.